Each of the 29 T cell receptor beta chains below was sequenced from the same sample in a study of blood T cell repertoires in COVID-19. This table comes from immunoSEQ multiplex PCR, and its TCRdb copy is limited to in-frame clones, with some not included. The sample lists some 74,000 clones, 80% occurring once. The sequenced sample consisted of peripheral blood. The receptors were gathered from a human donor in a cohort sampled during active COVID-19.

This clone is a singleton in its sample. The rearrangement joins TRBV5-1 to TRBJ1-4; 7 bases are shared with TRBD1. CDR3 length equals 15 residues. CDR1 is SGHRS and CDR2 is YFSETQ in the germline V gene. Trimming cost V 5 bases and J 0 bases; bases outside gene matches: 4. The CDR3: CASSPQGATNEKLFF. The CDR3 nucleotides read TGCGCCAGCAGTCCTCAGGGGGCAACTAATGAAAAACTGTTTTTT.

In its sample, this clone was seen a few times. The gene calls are TRBV27 and TRBJ2-7; D is unresolved. From germline, CDR1 is MNHEY and CDR2 SMNVEV (reference sequence). The V gene lost 5 bases and the J gene lost 4 bases, with 15 bases spanning the gap. The CDR3 spans 14 residues. CDR3 residues: CASSDSFGPYEQYF. Here the CDR3 DNA reads TGTGCCAGCAGTGACTCGTTTGGCCCTTACGAGCAGTACTTC.

This clone was counted only a few times. This chain links TRBV6-5 with TRBJ2-1, with D possibly TRBD2 on 6 matching bases. Trimming removed 3 bases from V and 1 base from J, with 10 bases in between. The CDR3 is 15 residues long. The germline V gene has CDR1 MNHEY and CDR2 SVGAGI. The CDR3 DNA follows: TGTGCCAGCAGTTATGGGACTTCTTCCTACAATGAGCAGTTCTTC. Its translation is CASSYGTSSYNEQFF.

This chain uses TRBV9 with TRBJ2-3, with D perhaps matching TRBD1 (5 bases). The CDR3 totals 13 residues. Trimming stripped 4 bases from V and 6 bases from J, with 12 bases between. Germline lookup yields CDR1 SGDLS and CDR2 YYNGEE. This CDR3 is CASSSDTGDTQYF. DNA of the CDR3: TGTGCCAGCAGCTCGGACACTGGGGATACGCAGTATTTT.

V usage is TRBV12-3 or TRBV12-4 and J usage is TRBJ2-2; D remains ambiguous. Trimming took off 3 bases at V and 6 bases at J, with 8 bases between the two ends. The CDR3 spans 13 residues. CDR3 in amino acids: CASSFGLAGELFF. In DNA form, the CDR3 reads TGTGCCAGCAGTTTCGGGTTGGCCGGGGAGCTGTTTTTT.

This chain links TRBV6-5 with TRBJ1-2; 8 positions agree with TRBD1. V lost 6 bases to trimming and J lost 7 bases; unmatched junction nucleotides: 7. CDR1 MNHEY and CDR2 SVGAGI come from the germline V gene. This CDR3 is 13 amino acids long. CDR3 bases: TGTGCCAGCAGCAATACAGGGGGGGGTGGCTACACCTTC. The encoded protein is CASSNTGGGGYTF.

Worth noting for this clone: At one end, the junction sequence differs from germline, possibly due to a read error. V usage is TRBV2 and J usage is TRBJ1-5; TRBD1 agrees at 7 bases. The CDR3 spans 14 residues. The germline gives CDR1 SNHLY, CDR2 FYNNEI. The CDR3 DNA sequence: TGTGCCAGCACTGAACAGGGGTTGAATCAGCCCCAGCATTTT. It is translated as CASTEQGLNQPQHF.

The rearrangement joins TRBV7-3 to TRBJ1-3; 8 bases agree with TRBD1. Per the germline V gene, CDR1 is SGHTA and CDR2 is FQGTGA. The junction had 10 bases not matched to a gene; V was cut back by 5 bases and J by 1 base. The CDR3 loop spans 17 amino acids. CDR3 residues: CASSARPRGRSGNTIYF. CDR3 in DNA: TGTGCCAGCAGCGCTAGGCCCAGGGGGCGATCTGGAAACACCATATATTTT.

This chain's CDR3 is CASSLDSYGYTF. CDR3 nucleotides: TGTGCCAGCAGTTTGGACAGCTATGGCTACACCTTC. V usage is TRBV28 and J usage is TRBJ1-2, with TRBD1 as a possible D gene (6 bases). V was trimmed by 3 bases and J by 4 bases, leaving 6 bases between them. CDR1 is MDHEN, CDR2 SYDVKM, per germline. The CDR3 loop spans 12 amino acids.

Only a few counts were recorded for this clone. The chain recombines TRBV7-9 with TRBJ2-6; 9 nucleotides line up with TRBD1. V was pared by 8 bases and J by 0 bases, with 8 bases of the junction left unmatched. CDR1 and CDR2 (germline): SEHNR, FQNEAQ (reference sequence). The CDR3 has 17 residues. This CDR3 is CASPRGTGSSGANVLTF. DNA of the CDR3: TGTGCCAGCCCACGGGGGACAGGGAGCTCTGGGGCCAACGTCCTGACTTTC.

The rearrangement links TRBV18 to TRBJ1-1, with D possibly being TRBD1 (6 bases). Germline values: CDR1 KGHSH, CDR2 LQKENI. The CDR3 runs to 14 residues. The ends were cut back, 4 bases at V and 6 bases at J, with 15 bases in the middle. In DNA form, the CDR3 reads TGTGCCAGCTCACGGTCGAGGGGGATGGCTGAAGCTTTCTTT. Protein: CASSRSRGMAEAFF.

The gene calls are TRBV12-3 or TRBV12-4 and TRBJ2-2; D is unclear. The CDR3 has 13 residues. Between the trimmed V and J ends, which lost 5 bases and 4 bases, there was a span of 8 bases. CDR3 residues: CASSPLSTGELFF. In nucleotides, the CDR3 is TGTGCCAGCAGTCCCCTTAGCACCGGGGAGCTGTTTTTT.

The V and J genes are TRBV5-1 and TRBJ2-3; the D gene is possibly TRBD2 (5 bases). Per germline, CDR1 SGHRS and CDR2 YFSETQ. The V end lost 6 bases, the J end lost 1 base, and 18 bases lay between the germline ends. CDR3 length: 16 residues. The CDR3 DNA sequence: TGCGCCAGCACCCCCGAGGGCAGTTTCCGCACAGATACGCAGTATTTT. Encoded protein: CASTPEGSFRTDTQYF.

The J gene is TRBJ1-2, the V gene TRBV27; D gene ambiguous. CDR3 size: 13 residues. V lost 2 bases, J lost 4 bases, and 8 bases lay in between. CDR1 and CDR2 from the germline V gene are MNHEY and SMNVEV (reference sequence). As DNA, the CDR3 is TGTGCCAGCAGTTTAGGGCCCCTCTATGGCTACACCTTC. It codes for CASSLGPLYGYTF.

The chain links TRBV7-9 to TRBJ2-7; TRBD2 agrees at 10 bases. Trimming took 4 bases from V and 4 from J; bases not matched to a gene: 10. Germline V lookup: CDR1 SEHNR, CDR2 FQNEAQ (reference sequence). CDR3 length: 16 residues. CDR3 nucleotides: TGTGCCAGCAGCTCTGTAGCGGGGGGCCCCGGGTACGAGCAGTACTTC. It encodes CASSSVAGGPGYEQYF. Using reference TRBV7-9 and TRBJ2-7 for the parts outside the CDR3, the full variable domain is DTGVSQNPRHKITKRGQNVTFRCDPISEHNRLYWYRQTLGQGPEFLTYFQNEAQLEKSRLLSDRFSAERPKGSFSTLEIQRTEQGDSAMYLCASSSVAGGPGYEQYFGPGTRLTVT.

This clone was recorded a few times. The chain couples TRBV11-2 to TRBJ2-1; D is unresolved. V was pared by 3 bases and J by 9 bases, with 12 bases between. The CDR3 loop spans 13 amino acids. Per germline, CDR1 SGHAT and CDR2 FQNNGV. The CDR3 is CASSLGSLGEQFF. The CDR3 DNA follows: TGTGCCAGCAGCTTGGGTAGCTTAGGTGAGCAGTTCTTC.

V and J are TRBV6-5 and TRBJ2-1; D gene ambiguous. Germline V gene sequence: CDR1 MNHEY, CDR2 SVGAGI. CDR3 length: 12 residues. Trimming removed 6 bases from V and 7 bases from J, with 10 bases in between. This CDR3 is CASSPTENEQFF. For the CDR3, the DNA is TGTGCCAGCAGCCCCACCGAGAATGAGCAGTTCTTC.

This chain links TRBV7-2 with TRBJ2-3; D is perhaps TRBD2 (6 bases). The V gene's germline CDR1 is SGHTA and CDR2 FQGNSA. The CDR3 sequence is 16 residues long. The V gene lost 5 bases and the J gene lost 1 base, with 16 bases spanning the gap. The CDR3 region is CASSPPVIAGTDTQYF. CDR3 bases: TGTGCCAGCAGCCCCCCGGTAATAGCGGGCACAGATACGCAGTATTTT. Full variable domain (missing parts from reference TRBV7-2 and TRBJ2-3): GAGVSQSPSNKVTEKGKDVELRCDPISGHTALYWYRQSLGQGLEFLIYFQGNSAPDKSGLPSDRFSAERTGGSVSTLTIQRTQQEDSAVYLCASSPPVIAGTDTQYFGPGTRLTVL.

The chain employs TRBV4-3 and TRBJ2-2, with D unresolved. The germline V and J ends were trimmed by 1 base and 5 bases, with 11 bases remaining between them. The V gene's germline CDR1 is LGHNA and CDR2 YSLEER. This CDR3 is 15 amino acids long. CDR3 sequence: CASSQVRRRTGELFF. CDR3 DNA: TGCGCCAGCAGCCAAGTCCGGAGACGGACCGGGGAGCTGTTTTTT.

The chain joins TRBV7-2 to TRBJ2-7, with 8 nucleotides matching TRBD1. Per germline, CDR1 SGHTA and CDR2 FQGNSA. The CDR3 has 15 amino acids. V was clipped by 1 base and J by 0 bases; unmatched bases: 2. Here the CDR3 DNA reads TGTGCCAGCAGCTTAGGGACAGGGAGCTCCTACGAGCAGTACTTC. Its protein is CASSLGTGSSYEQYF.

V usage is TRBV5-6 and J usage is TRBJ1-5; 7 bases match TRBD1. Germline loops: CDR1 SGHDT, CDR2 YYEEEE. Trimming cost V 4 bases and J 3 bases; bases outside gene matches: 10. The CDR3 is 16 amino acids. This chain's CDR3 is CASSPSGRGNNQPQHF. The CDR3, as DNA: TGTGCCAGCAGCCCTTCGGGCAGGGGGAACAATCAGCCCCAGCATTTT.

Only a few counts were recorded for this clone. This chain uses TRBV7-8 with TRBJ1-1; a weak D match, TRBD1 (5 bases). V was trimmed by 3 bases and J by 1 base, leaving 12 bases between them. Germline-derived CDR1 and CDR2 are SGHVS and FQNEAQ. CDR3 length: 15 residues. The CDR3, as DNA: TGTGCCAGCAGCTTCGGCCAGGGAGGGAACACTGAAGCTTTCTTT. Encoded protein: CASSFGQGGNTEAFF.

The genes are TRBV19 and TRBJ2-1, with D unresolved. V lost 4 bases to trimming and J lost 4 bases, with 11 bases between them. From germline, CDR1 is LNHDA and CDR2 SQIVND (reference sequence). The CDR3 sequence is 14 residues long. The CDR3 region has the DNA TGTGCCAGTAGTACCGACTCTGGTTACAATGAGCAGTTCTTC. It codes for CASSTDSGYNEQFF. Based on the CDR3 plus reference TRBV19 and TRBJ2-1, the full variable domain is DGGITQSPKYLFRKEGQNVTLSCEQNLNHDAMYWYRQDPGQGLRLIYYSQIVNDFQKGDIAEGYSVSREKKESFPLTVTSAQKNPTAFYLCASSTDSGYNEQFFGPGTRLTVL.

The V gene is TRBV6-5, the J gene TRBJ2-7; TRBD1 agrees at 8 bases. Trimming took 6 bases from V and 3 from J; bases not matched to a gene: 4. The CDR3 is made up of 13 amino acids. The germline V gene encodes CDR1 MNHEY and CDR2 SVGAGI. CDR3 residues: CASRTTGGYEQYF. The CDR3 DNA follows: TGTGCCAGCAGAACAACAGGGGGCTACGAGCAGTACTTC.

This CDR3 reads CASSDRGGEYNEQFF. CDR3 DNA sequence: TGTGCCAGCAGTGATCGGGGCGGGGAATACAATGAGCAGTTCTTC. The rearrangement joins TRBV2 to TRBJ2-1; tentatively, D is TRBD2 (6 bases). In germline, CDR1 is SNHLY, CDR2 FYNNEI. V lost 3 bases and J lost 4, with 13 bases in between. This CDR3 is built from 15 residues.

This chain links TRBV6-2 or TRBV6-3 with TRBJ2-1; 11 nucleotides align to TRBD2. This CDR3 region has 17 residues. Per the germline V gene, CDR1 is MNHEY and CDR2 is SVGEGT. Germline trimming cut 5 bases from V and 5 bases from J; bases unmatched to any gene: 11. The chain's CDR3 is CASSQRLAGPLNNEQFF. The CDR3 DNA reads TGTGCCAGCAGTCAACGACTAGCGGGGCCGCTCAACAATGAGCAGTTCTTC.

The V call is TRBV7-9, the J call TRBJ1-1; D gene unclear. The CDR3 length is 13 residues. CDR1 is SEHNR and CDR2 is FQNEAQ in the germline V gene (reference sequence). The V end lost 2 bases, the J end lost 2 bases, and 6 bases lay between the germline ends. CDR3 protein: CASSLQANTEAFF. The CDR3 DNA is TGTGCCAGCAGCTTACAGGCTAACACTGAAGCTTTCTTT. Together with reference TRBV7-9 and TRBJ1-1, the CDR3 gives the full variable domain: DTGVSQNPRHKITKRGQNVTFRCDPISEHNRLYWYRQTLGQGPEFLTYFQNEAQLEKSRLLSDRFSAERPKGSFSTLEIQRTEQGDSAMYLCASSLQANTEAFFGQGTRLTVV.

Notes on this clone: One junction end does not reproduce the germline sequence, and a read error may be involved. This same CDR3 is encoded by further DNA sequences in the sample. This rearrangement joins TRBV24-1 to TRBJ2-2; TRBD2 aligns across 14 bases. This CDR3 is built from 17 residues. Germline lookup yields CDR1 KGHDR and CDR2 SFDVKD. This CDR3 is CATSDRRLAGGVGELFF. The CDR3, as DNA: TGTGCCACCAGTGACAGAAGACTAGCGGGAGGGGTCGGGGAGTTGTTTTTT.

The chain uses TRBV5-1 and TRBJ2-3; 7 positions agree with TRBD1. There are 13 residues in the CDR3. V trimming: 4 bases; J trimming: 6 bases; junction bases outside the gene matches: 5. CDR1 and CDR2 (germline): SGHRS, YFSETQ. This CDR3 is CASSQDRADTQYF. The CDR3 nucleotides read TGCGCCAGCAGCCAAGACAGGGCGGATACGCAGTATTTT.